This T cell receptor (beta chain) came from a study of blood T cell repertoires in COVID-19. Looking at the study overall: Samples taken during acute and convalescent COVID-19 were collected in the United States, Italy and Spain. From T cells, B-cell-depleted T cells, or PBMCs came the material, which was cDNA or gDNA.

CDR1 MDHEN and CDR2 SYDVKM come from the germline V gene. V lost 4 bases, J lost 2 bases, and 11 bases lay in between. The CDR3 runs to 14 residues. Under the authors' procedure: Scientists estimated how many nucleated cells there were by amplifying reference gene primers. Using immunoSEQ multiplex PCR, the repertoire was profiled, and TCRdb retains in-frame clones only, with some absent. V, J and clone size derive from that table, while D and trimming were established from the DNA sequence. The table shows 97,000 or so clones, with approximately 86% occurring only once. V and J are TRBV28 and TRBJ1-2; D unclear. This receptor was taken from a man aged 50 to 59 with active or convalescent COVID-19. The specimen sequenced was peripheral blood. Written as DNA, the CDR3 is TGTGCCAGCAGTTCCCCCGCAAGCAACTATGGCTACACCTTC. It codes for CASSSPASNYGYTF.